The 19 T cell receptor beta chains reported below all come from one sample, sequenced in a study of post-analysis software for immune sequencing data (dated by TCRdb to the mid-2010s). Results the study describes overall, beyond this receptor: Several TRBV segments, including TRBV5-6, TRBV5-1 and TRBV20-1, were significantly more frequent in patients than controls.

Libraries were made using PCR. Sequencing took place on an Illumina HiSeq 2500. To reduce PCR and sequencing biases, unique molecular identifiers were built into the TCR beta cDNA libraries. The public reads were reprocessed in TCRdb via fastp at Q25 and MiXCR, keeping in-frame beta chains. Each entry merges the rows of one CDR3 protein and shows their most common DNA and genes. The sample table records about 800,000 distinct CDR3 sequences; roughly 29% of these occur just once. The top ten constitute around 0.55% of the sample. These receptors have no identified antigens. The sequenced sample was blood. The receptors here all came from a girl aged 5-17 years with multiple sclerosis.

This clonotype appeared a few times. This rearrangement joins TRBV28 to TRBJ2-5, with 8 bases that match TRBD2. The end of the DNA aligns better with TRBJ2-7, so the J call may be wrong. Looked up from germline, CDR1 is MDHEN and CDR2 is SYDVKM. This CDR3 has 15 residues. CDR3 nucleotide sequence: TGTGCCAGCAGGCCAGGGCGGGGACTAGAGAACGAGCAGTACTTC. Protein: CASRPGRGLENEQYF.

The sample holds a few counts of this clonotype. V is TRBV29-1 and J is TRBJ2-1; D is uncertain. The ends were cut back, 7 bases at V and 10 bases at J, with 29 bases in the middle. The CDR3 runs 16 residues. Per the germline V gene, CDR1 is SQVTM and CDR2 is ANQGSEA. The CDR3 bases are TGCAGCGCCACGGTTCCAGCACGAACCCTCTCTGGGGAGCAGTTCTTC. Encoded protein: CSATVPARTLSGEQFF.

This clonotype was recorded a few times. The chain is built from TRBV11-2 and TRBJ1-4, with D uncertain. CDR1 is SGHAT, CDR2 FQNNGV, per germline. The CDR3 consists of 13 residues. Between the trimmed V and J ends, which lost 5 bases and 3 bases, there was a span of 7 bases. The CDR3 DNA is TGTGCCAGCAGCCCCCGCCCTAATGAAAAACTGTTTTTT. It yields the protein CASSPRPNEKLFF.

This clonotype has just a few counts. The CDR3 reads CASSQARTGREAFF. The CDR3 coding sequence is TGTGCCAGCAGCCAAGCCCGGACAGGTAGGGAAGCTTTCTTT. The V and J genes are TRBV3-1 and TRBJ1-1; 7 bases line up with TRBD1. Germline lookup yields CDR1 LGHDT and CDR2 YNNKEL (reference sequence). This CDR3 has 14 residues. Trimming cost V 1 base and J 8 bases; bases outside gene matches: 7.

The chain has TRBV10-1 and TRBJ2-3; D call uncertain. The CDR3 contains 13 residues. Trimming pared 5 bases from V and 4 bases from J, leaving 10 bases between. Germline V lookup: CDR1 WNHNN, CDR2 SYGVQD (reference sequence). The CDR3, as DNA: TGCGCCAGCAGTCGCTCGACCCCAGATACGCAGTATTTT. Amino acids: CASSRSTPDTQYF.

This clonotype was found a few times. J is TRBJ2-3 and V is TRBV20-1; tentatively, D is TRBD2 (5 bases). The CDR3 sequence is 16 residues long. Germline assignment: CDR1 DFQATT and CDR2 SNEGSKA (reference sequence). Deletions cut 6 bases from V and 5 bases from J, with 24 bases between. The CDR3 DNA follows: TGCAGTGCCAACCATCCCCCTCGCCCTGAGGGAGATACGCAGTATTTT. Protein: CSANHPPRPEGDTQYF.

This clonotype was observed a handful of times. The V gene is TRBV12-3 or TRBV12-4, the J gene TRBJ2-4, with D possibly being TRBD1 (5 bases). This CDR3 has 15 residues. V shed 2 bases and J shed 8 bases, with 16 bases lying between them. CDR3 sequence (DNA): TGTGCCAGCAGTTTATTTATCCAGGGCTGGTACATTCAGTACTTC. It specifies CASSLFIQGWYIQYF.

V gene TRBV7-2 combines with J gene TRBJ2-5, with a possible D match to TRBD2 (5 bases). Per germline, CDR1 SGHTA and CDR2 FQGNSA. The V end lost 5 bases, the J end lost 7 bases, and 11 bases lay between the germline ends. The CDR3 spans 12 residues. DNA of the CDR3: TGTGCCAGCAGCGAGGGCCGGGGGACCCAGTACTTC. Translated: CASSEGRGTQYF. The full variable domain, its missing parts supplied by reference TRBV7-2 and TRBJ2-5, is GAGVSQSPSNKVTEKGKDVELRCDPISGHTALYWYRQSLGQGLEFLIYFQGNSAPDKSGLPSDRFSAERTGGSVSTLTIQRTQQEDSAVYLCASSEGRGTQYFGPGTRLLVL.

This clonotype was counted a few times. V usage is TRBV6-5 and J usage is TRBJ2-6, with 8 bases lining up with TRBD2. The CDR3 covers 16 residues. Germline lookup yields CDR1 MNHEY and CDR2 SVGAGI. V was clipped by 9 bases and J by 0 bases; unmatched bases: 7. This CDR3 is CASRGGSSSGANVLTF. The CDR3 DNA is TGTGCCAGTCGGGGGGGGTCTAGCTCTGGGGCCAACGTCCTGACTTTC.

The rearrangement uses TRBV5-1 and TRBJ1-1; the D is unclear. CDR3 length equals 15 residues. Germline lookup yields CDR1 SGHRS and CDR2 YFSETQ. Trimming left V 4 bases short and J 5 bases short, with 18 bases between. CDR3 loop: CASSPWLGIWTEAFF. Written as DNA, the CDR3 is TGCGCCAGCAGCCCTTGGTTGGGTATATGGACTGAAGCTTTCTTT.

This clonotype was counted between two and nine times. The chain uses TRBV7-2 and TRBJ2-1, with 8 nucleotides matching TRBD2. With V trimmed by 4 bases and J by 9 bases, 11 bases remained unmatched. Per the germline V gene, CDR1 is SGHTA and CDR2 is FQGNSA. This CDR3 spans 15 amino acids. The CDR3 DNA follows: TGTGCCAGCAGCTATGTCCGGGGGGGCCTGGGTGAGCAGTTCTTC. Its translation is CASSYVRGGLGEQFF.

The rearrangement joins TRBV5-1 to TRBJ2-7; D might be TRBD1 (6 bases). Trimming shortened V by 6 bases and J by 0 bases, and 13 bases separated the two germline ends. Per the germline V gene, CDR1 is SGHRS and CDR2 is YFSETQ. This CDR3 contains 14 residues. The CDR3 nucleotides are TGCGCCAGCACCCAATTACAGGGCTCCTACGAGCAGTACTTC. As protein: CASTQLQGSYEQYF.

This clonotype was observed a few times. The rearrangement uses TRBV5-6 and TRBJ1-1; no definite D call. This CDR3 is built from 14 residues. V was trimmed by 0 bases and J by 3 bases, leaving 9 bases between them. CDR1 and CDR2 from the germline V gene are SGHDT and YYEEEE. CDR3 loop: CASSLAGRDTEAFF. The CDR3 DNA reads TGTGCCAGCAGCTTGGCGGGCAGAGACACTGAAGCTTTCTTT.

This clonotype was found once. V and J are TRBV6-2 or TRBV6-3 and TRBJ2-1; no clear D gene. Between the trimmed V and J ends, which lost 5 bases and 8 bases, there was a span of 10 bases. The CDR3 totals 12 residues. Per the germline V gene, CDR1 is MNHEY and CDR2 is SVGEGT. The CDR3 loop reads CASSQTVDEQFF. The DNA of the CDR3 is TGTGCCAGCAGTCAAACTGTGGATGAGCAGTTCTTC.

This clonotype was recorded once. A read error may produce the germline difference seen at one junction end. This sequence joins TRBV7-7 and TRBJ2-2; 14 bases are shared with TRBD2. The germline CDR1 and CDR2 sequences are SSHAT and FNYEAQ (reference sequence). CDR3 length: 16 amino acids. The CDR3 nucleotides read TGTGCTAGCAGTTCGACTAGCGGGGGGGCCACCGGGGAGCTGTTTTTT. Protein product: CASSSTSGGATGELFF.

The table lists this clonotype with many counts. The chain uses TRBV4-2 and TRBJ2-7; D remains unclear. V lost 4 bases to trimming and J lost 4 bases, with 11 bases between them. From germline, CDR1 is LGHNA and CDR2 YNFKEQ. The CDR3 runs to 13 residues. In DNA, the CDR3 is TGTGCCAGCAGCCCAACGGTTATTTACGAGCAGTACTTC. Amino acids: CASSPTVIYEQYF.

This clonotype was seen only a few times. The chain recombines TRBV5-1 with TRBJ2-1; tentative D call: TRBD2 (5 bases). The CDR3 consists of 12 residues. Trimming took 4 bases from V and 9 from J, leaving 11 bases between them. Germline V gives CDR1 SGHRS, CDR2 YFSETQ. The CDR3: CASSPDAGEQFF. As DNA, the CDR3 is TGCGCCAGCAGCCCGGACGCGGGTGAGCAGTTCTTC.

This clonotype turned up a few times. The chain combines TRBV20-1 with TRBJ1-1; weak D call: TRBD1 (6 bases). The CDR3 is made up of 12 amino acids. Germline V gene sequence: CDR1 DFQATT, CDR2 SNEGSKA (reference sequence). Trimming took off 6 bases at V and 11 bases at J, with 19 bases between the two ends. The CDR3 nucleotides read TGCAGTGCCACGCGGGGGCCGATGGGGGCTTTCTTT. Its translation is CSATRGPMGAFF.

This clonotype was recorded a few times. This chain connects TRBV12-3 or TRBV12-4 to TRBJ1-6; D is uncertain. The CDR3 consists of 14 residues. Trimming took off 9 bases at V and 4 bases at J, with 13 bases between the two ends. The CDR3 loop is CASHGDTYNSPLHF. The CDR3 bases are TGTGCCAGTCACGGTGACACTTATAATTCACCCCTCCACTTT.